This T cell receptor (beta chain) was observed in a study of cytomegalovirus exposure and HLA in healthy donors (dated by TCRdb to the late 2010s). General notes on the study: According to an earlier analysis of 550 to 700 of the donors, roughly 180 million T cells yielded some 110 million unique TCR beta sequences and approximately 300 Gb of sequence data. Roughly 300 gigabases of sequencing data and approximately 92 million unique TCR sequences made up an early release that covered over 550 HLA-typed donors. Of the approximately 400 genotyped donors, 65% to 90% fell in the genetic ancestry cluster associated with self-reported Caucasian donors. The study aimed to test whether signatures of past pathogen exposure could be identified by cataloging public T cell receptors. Using immunosequencing, the study profiled T cell repertoires from about 650 subjects and related those repertoires to cytomegalovirus serostatus. In addition to the first cohort of around 670 subjects, a separate validation cohort of 120 different subjects was used. The study combined high-throughput TCR immunosequencing, statistical association of individual TCRs with disease status, and machine learning to predict cytomegalovirus infection status. A later analysis re-examined previously published TCR beta repertoires from 610 or so donors and added high-resolution HLA genotyping to investigate patterns of TCR occurrence. In the later analysis, no new phenotypic data were used to find candidate immune exposures; instead, reliance was placed on TCR beta sequences and their occurrence across donors. To decide whether each TCR beta V gene segment behaved as functional or pseudogenic, an earlier analysis of approximately 620 of the donors relied on high-throughput TCR beta sequencing. Alongside the repertoire data, information on donor age, sex, ethnicity and CMV serostatus was compiled. In a later genetic analysis, genome-wide SNP genotypes for 398 of the 666 donors were used, and that subset was treated as a discovery cohort. Every repertoire in the discovery cohort had been generated on one and the same sequencing platform. Both class I and class II loci were covered by HLA typing, at four-digit resolution. The number of donors typed differed by locus, with about 620-630 for A, B, C, DRB1 and DQB1, roughly 550 for DQA1, approximately 580 for DPA1, and around 460 for DPB1. Because of strong linkage in the cohort, five DR-DQ haplotypes were treated as single units for association and clustering. Across around 400 genotyped donors of the cohort, an average of approximately 220,000 unique TCR beta nucleotide sequences per donor were sequenced, and roughly a sixth of those sequences were non-productive. The full study reports these points: According to a later analysis, TCR association rates differed among HLA loci, with DRB1 alleles showing the most associated TCRs and HLA-C alleles showing the fewest. In this cohort, only TCR beta chains were sequenced, and detectable features were limited by the absence of alpha or paired-chain data. Some IMGT-functional V segments, including TRBV6-2 and TRBV6-3, could not be distinguished by the 87-base-pair reads and were therefore excluded. Roughly uniform sequencing depth across donors was assumed in presence/absence analyses, although this assumption may not hold. The authors suggested that the approach could potentially be extended to other disease states and immunological phenotypes. In the study, approximately 160 TCR beta chains were listed as associated with cytomegalovirus. Compared with equally common non-associated chains, HLA-associated TCR beta chains in a later analysis were more clonally expanded and had lower generation probabilities. Correlated functional status among segregating V segments might reflect linkage disequilibrium, but an unknown experimental factor could not be ruled out. A further reported finding was that TCR beta sequences accurately predicted the HLA-A and HLA-B alleles for most subjects in the first cohort. In a later analysis, most CMV-associated TCR beta chains were found to appear HLA-restricted, with HLA associations seemingly driven largely by CMV exposure. For the cohort, immune exposure information was limited to CMV serostatus. In vitro tests confirmed that a few of the cytomegalovirus-associated TCR beta chains recognize cytomegalovirus antigens. At a false discovery rate of 0.05, a later analysis linked 16,000 or so TCR beta sequences to specific HLA alleles. Most TCR sequences were seen in very few donors, while some public TCRs were found in many individuals. A later genetic analysis associated a missense DCLRE1C variant with V-gene and J-gene trimming of TCR beta chains, and an independent cohort replicated the association. Cytomegalovirus status was reported to be diagnosed by the classifier with high specificity and sensitivity in both the original and validation cohorts. A later genetic analysis reported fewer N-insertions in productive TCRs among donors in an Asian-associated ancestry cluster than the roughly 720-donor mean. A cluster of highly shared sequence variants was judged likely to be a technical artifact of the sequencing pipeline. When HLA alleles, especially DR and DQ, strongly co-occurred, TCR associations were difficult to assign to individual alleles. According to a later analysis, parvovirus B19, influenza, CMV and Epstein-Barr virus appeared linked to several top co-occurrence clusters. In an earlier analysis of 587 of the donors, most TCR beta V segments appeared in productive rearrangements about 87% or about 30% of the time, broadly matching IMGT annotations. Because some donors lacked HLA typing at each locus, the association tests relied only on the typed subset. The earlier analysis of approximately 560 of the donors excluded roughly 16 rarely observed V segments, including chromosome 9 orphons, because counts were too low.

Notes on this clone: This clone's antigen is unknown.

The CDR3 runs 13 residues from the cysteine to the phenylalanine. The CDR3 DNA has 39 bases and is translated from base 1. The germline V gene supplies CDR1 SGHAT and CDR2 FQNNGV. V drops 1 base and J drops 6 bases, leaving 10 bases in between. Library method: the immunoSEQ multiplex PCR assay. For the multiplex PCR, a mixture combining 60 forward primers for TCR Vbeta segments and 13 reverse primers for TCR Jbeta segments was used. The CDR3 region of rearranged TCR beta genes was amplified from genomic DNA by a multiplex PCR assay. On the Illumina HiSeq System, the amplified TCR beta libraries were sequenced as 87-base-pair reads. The authors' pipeline ran thus. In a later analysis, around 80 million unique TCR beta chains were counted across the roughly 610 repertoires, and approximately 11 million of these chains were shared by at least two donors. Raw reads were error-corrected and collapsed into unique sequences by a nearest-neighbor algorithm in which closely related sequences were merged to remove PCR and sequencing errors. To assign V, D and J gene segments, CDR3 sequences were aligned to IMGT reference sequences. For a sequence to be retained, a match of at least six nucleotides was required to both a V gene segment and a J gene segment. Rearrangements were called productive when the CDR3 lacked stop codons and stayed in frame with V and J; all others were non-productive. CDR3 was defined by IMGT convention, running from the second conserved V-encoded cysteine to the conserved J-encoded phenylalanine. Sequences without an unambiguous match to a single V gene segment were excluded from the earlier analysis of a few hundred of the donors. An earlier analysis of about 590 of the donors classified V segments as functional when productive rearrangements were above 56.7% and as segregating when the standard deviation between donors was above 5%. A statistical classification framework was developed to diagnose cytomegalovirus status using the catalog of TCR beta chain sequences. A later analysis assigned V and J genes by comparing TCR nucleotide sequences with IMGT/GENE-DB human TR gene sequences. Using the TCRdist pipeline, a later analysis assigned CDR3 sequences along with most-parsimonious VDJ recombination scenarios. In a later analysis, each TCR beta chain was defined by its CDR3 amino acid sequence together with its V-gene family, and reads lacking a unique V-gene family were excluded. As a way to deal with suspected cross-contamination and a sequencing artifact, a later analysis dropped 500 to 700 nucleotide sequences that were highly shared and had low generation probability. In a later analysis, a clonal expansion index was calculated for each public chain from normalized within-repertoire ranks of inferred template counts. Generation probabilities in a later analysis came from a VDJ recombination model fitted to out-of-frame rearrangements, and those results were checked against IGoR. In a later analysis, TCR-TCR, TCR-HLA and TCR-CMV co-occurrence was scored with hypergeometric tests, and a repertoire-size bias correction was applied to TCR pairs. In a later analysis, false discovery rates were estimated by permuting HLA or CMV assignments 20 times. In a later analysis, co-occurring TCRs were grouped using DBSCAN, and TCRdist sequence similarity was added for clustering within HLA-allele-positive subsets. Repertoires with fewer than 30,000 or more than 120,000 public chains, plus five repertoires with anomalous nucleotide sharing, were excluded from co-occurrence clustering. What TCRdb holds here is the immuneACCESS table cut down to in-frame rearrangements. Part of the clones is not present; checked against another copy, under half of the missing clones reflect an unresolved V gene, and the others are unexplained. V and J calls and clone size follow that table, whereas D and trimming were derived from the DNA. This sample's listing comprises 100,000 to 150,000 clones. Around 2.4% of the sample comes from the top ten.

The cohort consisted of more than 650 healthy bone marrow donors. At the time of sampling, every cohort member was nominally healthy, though immune exposures that went unrecorded were likely present. The donor was CMV seronegative and was included in the group of about 400 seronegative cohort members. A peripheral blood sample was provided by each donor, and peripheral blood mononuclear cells were used for TCR beta sequencing. Genomic DNA was extracted from the blood cell samples with the Qiagen DNeasy Blood Extraction Kit. The V and J genes are TRBV11-2 and TRBJ2-7; the D region possibly corresponds to TRBD2 (6 bases align). Sequenced input: PBMCs. The origin of this receptor is a man in his forties in good health and CMV-seronegative. The DNA sequence is TGTGCCAGCAGCTTAGGACTAGATGTCGAGCAGTACTTC. This codes for CASSLGLDVEQYF.